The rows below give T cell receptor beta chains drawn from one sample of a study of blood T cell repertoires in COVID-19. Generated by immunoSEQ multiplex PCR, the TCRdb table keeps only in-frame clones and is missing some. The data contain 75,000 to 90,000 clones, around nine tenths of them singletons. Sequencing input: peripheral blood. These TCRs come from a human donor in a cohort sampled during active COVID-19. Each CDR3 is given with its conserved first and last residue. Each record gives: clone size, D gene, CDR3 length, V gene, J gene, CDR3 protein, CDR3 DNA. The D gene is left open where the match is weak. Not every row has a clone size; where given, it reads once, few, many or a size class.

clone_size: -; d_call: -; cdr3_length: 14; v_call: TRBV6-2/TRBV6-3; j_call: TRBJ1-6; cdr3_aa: CASSYVYYNSPLHF; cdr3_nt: TGTGCCAGCAGTTACGTCTACTATAATTCACCCCTCCACTTT
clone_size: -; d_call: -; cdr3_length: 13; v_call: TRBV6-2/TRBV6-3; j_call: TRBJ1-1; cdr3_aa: CASSSDKNTEAFF; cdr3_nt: TGTGCCAGCAGCTCGGACAAGAACACTGAAGCTTTCTTT
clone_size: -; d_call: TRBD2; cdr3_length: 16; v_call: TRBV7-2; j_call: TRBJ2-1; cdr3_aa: CASSPEGRGGRNEQFF; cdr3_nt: TGTGCCAGCAGCCCCGAGGGGCGGGGGGGCCGCAATGAGCAGTTCTTC
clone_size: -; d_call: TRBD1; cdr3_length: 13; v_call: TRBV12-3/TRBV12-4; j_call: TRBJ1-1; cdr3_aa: CASSSDRVTEAFF; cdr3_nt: TGTGCCAGCAGTTCTGACAGGGTAACTGAAGCTTTCTTT
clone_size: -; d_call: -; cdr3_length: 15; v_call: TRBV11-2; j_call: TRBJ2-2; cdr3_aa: CASSLGQRYTGELFF; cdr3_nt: TGTGCCAGCAGCTTAGGACAGAGATACACCGGGGAGCTGTTTTTT
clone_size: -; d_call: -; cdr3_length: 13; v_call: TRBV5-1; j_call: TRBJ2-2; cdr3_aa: CASSRENTGELFF; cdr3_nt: TGCGCCAGCAGCAGAGAGAACACCGGGGAGCTGTTTTTT
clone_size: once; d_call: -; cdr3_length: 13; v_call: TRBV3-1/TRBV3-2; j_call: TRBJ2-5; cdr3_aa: CASSQEGAETQYF; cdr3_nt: TGTGCCAGCAGCCAAGAAGGAGCAGAGACCCAGTACTTC
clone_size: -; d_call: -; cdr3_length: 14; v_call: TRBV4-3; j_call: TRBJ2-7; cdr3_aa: CASSQDPQGYEQYF; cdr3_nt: TGCGCCAGCAGCCAAGATCCCCAGGGGTACGAGCAGTACTTC
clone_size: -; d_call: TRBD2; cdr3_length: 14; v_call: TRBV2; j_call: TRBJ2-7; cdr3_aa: CASSARGGAGEQYF; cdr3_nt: TGTGCCAGCAGTGCCCGGGGGGGCGCCGGCGAGCAGTACTTC
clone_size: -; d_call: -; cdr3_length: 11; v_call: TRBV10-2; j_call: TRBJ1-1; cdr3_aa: CASSFGQEAFF; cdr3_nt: TGCGCCAGCTCGTTTGGTCAGGAAGCTTTCTTT
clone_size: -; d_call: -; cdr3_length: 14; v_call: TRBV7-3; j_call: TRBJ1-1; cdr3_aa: CASTPTGENTEAFF; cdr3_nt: TGTGCCAGCACCCCGACAGGCGAGAACACTGAAGCTTTCTTT
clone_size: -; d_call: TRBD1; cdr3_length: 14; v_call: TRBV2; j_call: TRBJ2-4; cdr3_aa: CASSDPGGGNIQYF; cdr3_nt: TGTGCCAGCAGTGACCCAGGGGGCGGAAACATTCAGTACTTC
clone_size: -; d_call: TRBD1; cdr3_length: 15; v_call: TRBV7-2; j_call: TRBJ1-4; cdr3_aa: CASSLDLQGREKLFF; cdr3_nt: TGTGCCAGCAGCTTAGATCTACAGGGGCGTGAAAAACTGTTTTTT
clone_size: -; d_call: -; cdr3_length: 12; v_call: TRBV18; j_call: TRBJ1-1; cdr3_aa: CASSPPEGAAFF; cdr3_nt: TGTGCCAGCTCACCCCCCGAGGGAGCCGCTTTCTTT
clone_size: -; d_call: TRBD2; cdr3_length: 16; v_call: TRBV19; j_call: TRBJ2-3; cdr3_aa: CASSIELAGILDTQYF; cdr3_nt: TGTGCCAGTAGTATTGAACTAGCGGGGATCCTCGATACGCAGTATTTT